These T cell receptor beta chains were read from a single sample in a study of shared clonotypes between healthy human individuals. Assay used: immunoSEQ multiplex PCR; TCRdb lists only in-frame clones, some missing. The sample includes about 1.1 million clones, approximately 80% of them seen just once. Material for sequencing was memory CD4+ T cells from PBMCs. These receptors came from a young man in good health. Some clones in this sample may be carry-over from other donors' samples. Both conserved end residues are part of each CDR3. A D gene is named only where the DNA matches it firmly. Some rows mark clone size as missing; the rest say once, few, many or name a class of expanded clone.

clone_size	d_call	v_call	j_call	cdr3_nt	cdr3_aa
few	TRBD1	TRBV10-3	TRBJ1-5	TGTGCCATCAGTTCGACAGGGACCCAGCCCCAGCATTTT	CAISSTGTQPQHF
NA	NA	TRBV6-4	TRBJ2-2	TGTGCCAGCAGTGAGTCAAGGACCCATACCGGGGAGCTGTTTTTT	CASSESRTHTGELFF
NA	TRBD1	TRBV4-2	TRBJ1-5	TGTGCCAGCAGCCAAGTGGACAGGCATCAGCCCCAGCATTTT	CASSQVDRHQPQHF
NA	TRBD1	TRBV30	TRBJ1-2	TGTGCCTGGAGTGCGGACAGGGTAAAATGCTACGCCTTC	CAWSADRVKCYAF
NA	TRBD1	TRBV6-4	TRBJ1-2	TGTGCCAGCAGTACAGGGGCTATCCCCTATAACTATGGCTACACCTTC	CASSTGAIPYNYGYTF
NA	NA	TRBV19	TRBJ1-2	TGTGCCAGTAGTGCTAGACAGGCTCACTATGGCTACACCTTC	CASSARQAHYGYTF
NA	NA	TRBV19	TRBJ2-5	TGTGCCAGTAGTATGCAGGGGCAAGAGACCCAGTACTTC	CASSMQGQETQYF
once	TRBD1	TRBV19	TRBJ2-7	TGTGCCAGTAGTAGTTGGGACAGGAGCTCCTACGAGCAGTACTTC	CASSSWDRSSYEQYF
NA	TRBD2	TRBV4-2	TRBJ2-1	TGTGCCAGCAGCCAAGGGACTAGCGGGAGGGCCCTCCAGGACAATGAGCAGTTCTTC	CASSQGTSGRALQDNEQFF
NA	NA	TRBV10-3	TRBJ2-6	TGTGCCATCAGTTCTCAGGGTACCCCTGGGGCCAACGTCCTGACTTTC	CAISSQGTPGANVLTF
NA	NA	TRBV28	TRBJ2-5	TGTGCCAGCAGTTTTATAGGCAGGACCCAAGAGACCCAGTACTTC	CASSFIGRTQETQYF
NA	TRBD2	TRBV5-4	TRBJ2-1	TGTGCCAGCACGTTTGGGACTAGCAGAACGAGCTCCTACAATGAGCAGTTCTTC	CASTFGTSRTSSYNEQFF
many	TRBD2	TRBV28	TRBJ2-7	TGTGCCAGCGGGTCTACAGGTGGCGCGGGAGGAGGCTCCTACGAGCAGTACTTC	CASGSTGGAGGGSYEQYF
NA	NA	TRBV30	TRBJ1-3	TGTGCCTGGAGTGTAAACACCCGAAACACCATATATTTT	CAWSVNTRNTIYF
NA	NA	TRBV2	TRBJ2-5	TGTGCCAGTCGACAGTACCAAGAGACCCAGTACTTC	CASRQYQETQYF
NA	NA	TRBV7-3	TRBJ1-5	TGTGCCAGCAGCTTATGGGGGGGAAACAATCAGCCCCAGCATTTT	CASSLWGGNNQPQHF
NA	TRBD2	TRBV5-1	TRBJ2-5	TGCGCCAGCAGCTTGGTTCCGGGGGGAGAGACCCAGTACTTC	CASSLVPGGETQYF
NA	NA	TRBV18	TRBJ1-2	TGTGCCAGCTCCGTCTTAGAGGGGCCCTATGGCTACACCTTC	CASSVLEGPYGYTF
NA	NA	TRBV15	TRBJ2-3	TGTGCCACCAGCAGAGAGTATCGCCTTCCAGATACGCAGTATTTT	CATSREYRLPDTQYF
NA	TRBD1	TRBV27	TRBJ2-7	TGTGCCAGCAGTTCCACCGGGACAGGGGACTACGAGCAGTACTTC	CASSSTGTGDYEQYF
NA	NA	TRBV2	TRBJ2-1	TGTGCCAGCAGTGCTGATCTAGCGCCCTCCTACAATGAGCAGTTCTTC	CASSADLAPSYNEQFF
NA	TRBD1	TRBV19	TRBJ2-4	TGTGCCAGTAGCCGACGGACAGGGCTAGCCAAAAACATTCAGTACTTC	CASSRRTGLAKNIQYF
NA	TRBD2	TRBV5-1	TRBJ2-1	TGCGCCAGCAGCTTAGGTAGCGGGGGCCCCCGCCTTGATGAGCAGTTCTTC	CASSLGSGGPRLDEQFF
NA	NA	TRBV11-2	TRBJ1-4	TGTGCCAGCAGCTTAGGGGGGGCGGTTGAAAAACTGTTTTTT	CASSLGGAVEKLFF
NA	NA	TRBV2	TRBJ1-1	TGTGCCAGCTCTCCAGCAATAAACACTGAAGCTTTCTTT	CASSPAINTEAFF
once	NA	TRBV4-2	TRBJ1-1	TGTGCCAGCAGCCAAGATCGGCTGTCGACTGAAGCTTTCTTT	CASSQDRLSTEAFF
NA	NA	TRBV4-1	TRBJ2-1	TGCGCCAGCGCGCCGGCTATCAATGAGCAGTTCTTC	CASAPAINEQFF
NA	NA	TRBV5-1	TRBJ1-6	TGCGCCAGCAGCCGGGCTGGACAGTATAATTCACCCCTCCACTTT	CASSRAGQYNSPLHF
once	TRBD2	TRBV18	TRBJ2-7	TGTGCCAGCTCCGGGGGGACTAGCCGCTACGAGCAGTACTTC	CASSGGTSRYEQYF
NA	NA	TRBV9	TRBJ1-3	TGTGCCAGCAACCCCCTAGGGTTTCCTGGAAACACCATATATTTT	CASNPLGFPGNTIYF
NA	NA	TRBV5-1	TRBJ1-2	TGCGCCAGCAGCCCCGAGGGGCGGACAAATTATGGCTACACCTTC	CASSPEGRTNYGYTF